This T cell receptor (beta chain) is drawn from a study of blood T cell repertoires in COVID-19. Study overall: There were acute and convalescent COVID-19 samples, and they came from the United States, Italy and Spain. Nucleic acid was either cDNA or gDNA, and it came from T cells, B-cell-depleted T cells, or PBMCs.

All enrollees were roughly 18 to 100 years old and from 25 or so US areas. Participants' own reports of clinical history determined their cohort assignment. The CDR3 contains 17 residues. From germline, CDR1 is SGHDN and CDR2 FVKESK. The trim removed 1 base at V and 2 bases at J, leaving 9 bases unmatched. Clones were read by immunoSEQ multiplex PCR, and TCRdb kept only the in-frame ones, dropping some. The sample holds roughly 290,000 clones, approximately 85% seen once. Sequenced sample: PBMCs or T cells enriched from blood (not recorded which). This clonotype was obtained from a young man who had recovered from COVID-19. This chain joins TRBV14 and TRBJ1-2, with 8 positions matching TRBD1. CDR3 protein: CASSQVGQGEENYGYTF. The CDR3 coding sequence is TGTGCCAGCAGCCAAGTAGGACAGGGAGAGGAGAACTATGGCTACACCTTC.